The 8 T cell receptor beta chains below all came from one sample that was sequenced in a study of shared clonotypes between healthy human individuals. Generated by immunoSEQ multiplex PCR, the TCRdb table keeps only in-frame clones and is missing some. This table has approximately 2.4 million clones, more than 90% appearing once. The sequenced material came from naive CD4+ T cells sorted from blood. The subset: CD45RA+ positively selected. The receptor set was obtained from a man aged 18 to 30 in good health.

Here the CDR3 reads CAISDRTSGGPTDTQYF. The CDR3 coding sequence is TGTGCCATCAGTGACAGGACTAGCGGGGGGCCCACAGATACGCAGTATTTT. The chain joins TRBV10-3 to TRBJ2-3; 14 positions agree with TRBD2. Trimming at V came to 3 bases and at J to 2 bases, leaving 4 bases not matched to a gene. The CDR3 runs 17 residues. Germline assignment: CDR1 ENHRY and CDR2 SYGVKD.

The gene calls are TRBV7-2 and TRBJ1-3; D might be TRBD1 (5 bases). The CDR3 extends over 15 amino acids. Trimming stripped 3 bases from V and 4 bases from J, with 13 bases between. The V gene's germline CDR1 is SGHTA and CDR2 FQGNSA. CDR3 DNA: TGTGCCAGCAGCTTTGTAGGGGTGGCCGGAAACACCATATATTTT. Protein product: CASSFVGVAGNTIYF.

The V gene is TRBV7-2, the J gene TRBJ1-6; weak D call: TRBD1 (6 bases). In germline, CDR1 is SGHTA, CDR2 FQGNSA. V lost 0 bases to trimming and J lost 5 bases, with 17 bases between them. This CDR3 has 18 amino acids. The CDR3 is CASSLARGRLGDNSPLHF. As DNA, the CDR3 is TGTGCCAGCAGCTTAGCCAGGGGCCGCTTGGGGGATAATTCACCCCTCCACTTT.

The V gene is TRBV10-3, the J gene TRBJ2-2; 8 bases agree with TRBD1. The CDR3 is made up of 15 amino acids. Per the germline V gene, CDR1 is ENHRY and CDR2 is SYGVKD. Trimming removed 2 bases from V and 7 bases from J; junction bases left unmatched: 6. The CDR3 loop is CAISEGRGQGGELFF. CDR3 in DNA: TGTGCCATCAGTGAGGGCAGGGGGCAAGGCGGGGAGCTGTTTTTT.

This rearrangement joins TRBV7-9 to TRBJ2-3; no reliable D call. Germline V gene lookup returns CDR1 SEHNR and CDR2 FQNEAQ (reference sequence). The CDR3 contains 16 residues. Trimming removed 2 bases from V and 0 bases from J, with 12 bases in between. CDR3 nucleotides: TGTGCCAGCAGCTTAACTCCGGTATCTAGCACAGATACGCAGTATTTT. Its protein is CASSLTPVSSTDTQYF.

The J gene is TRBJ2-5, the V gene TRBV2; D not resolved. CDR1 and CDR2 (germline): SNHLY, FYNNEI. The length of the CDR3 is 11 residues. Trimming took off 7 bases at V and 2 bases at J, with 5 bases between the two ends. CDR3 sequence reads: CASTVQETQYF. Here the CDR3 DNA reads TGTGCCAGCACTGTTCAAGAGACCCAGTACTTC.

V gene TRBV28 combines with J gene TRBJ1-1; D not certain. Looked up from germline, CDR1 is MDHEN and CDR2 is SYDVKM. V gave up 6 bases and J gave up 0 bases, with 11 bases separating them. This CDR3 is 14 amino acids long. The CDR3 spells CASRALSVNTEAFF. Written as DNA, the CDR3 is TGTGCCAGCAGGGCCCTATCGGTGAACACTGAAGCTTTCTTT.

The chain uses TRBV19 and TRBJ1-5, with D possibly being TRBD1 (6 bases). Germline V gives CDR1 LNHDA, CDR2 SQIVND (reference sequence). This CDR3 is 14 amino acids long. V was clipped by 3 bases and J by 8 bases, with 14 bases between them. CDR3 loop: CASSMGQIYEPQHF. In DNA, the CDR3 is TGTGCCAGTAGTATGGGACAAATTTATGAGCCCCAGCATTTT.